This T cell receptor beta chain was observed in a study of prognosis after radiotherapy for stage I lung cancer. Turning to the study itself: All of the enrolled patients had stage I non-small cell lung cancer, and they joined between early 2018 and January 2019. In total, roughly 13 men and roughly six women took part as patients, aged roughly 50 to 95 with a median of about 70 years. The study, taken as a whole, reports: Lower values of Shannon entropy after stereotactic body radiation therapy were seen in patients who developed distant metastases.

By share, this clonotype ranks as medium-sized. Its matching antigen is unknown. Germline CDR1 SGDLS, CDR2 YYNGEE. The CDR3 has 16 residues. The ends lost 0 bases at V and 2 bases at J; junction bases unmatched: 5. Amplicons of TCR beta CDR3 were generated from genomic DNA by two-round multiplex PCR. First-round PCR employed TRBV- and TRBJ-specific primers for each gene. MiXCR was run by TCRdb on the multiplex PCR reads, yielding one entry per CDR3 protein. The sample records approximately 11,000 distinct CDR3 sequences, roughly a third being singletons. The gene calls are TRBV9 and TRBJ2-3, with TRBD2 identical over 8 bases. This sequence was found in a donor over 45 with non-small cell lung cancer. Sequencing was performed on PBMCs, taken before or after stereotactic body radiation therapy (not recorded which). The CDR3 spells CASSVGREGSTDTQYF. CDR3 bases: TGTGCCAGCAGCGTAGGTCGGGAGGGCTCCACAGATACGCAGTATTTT.